This T cell receptor beta chain derives from a study of shared clonotypes between healthy human individuals. Donors were healthy HIV-negative adults without recently reported acute infections or vaccinations. Study-level points and caveats: Collection of samples was limited to blood; tissue repertoires likely differ.

On this clone: Antigen specificity is unknown.

Some clones are missing from TCRdb's copy, which holds only in-frame ones; the method was immunoSEQ multiplex PCR. Of millions of clones detected, 80% to 95% appear once; the ten largest clones hold about 0.39%. Sequenced sample: naive CD4+ T cells from PBMCs. Subset reported: CD45RA+ positively selected. This TCR derives from a man younger than 30 in good health. Some clones in this sample may be carry-over from other donors' samples.

CDR3 sequence reads: CAWDRDRGNEQFF. The CDR3 region has the DNA TGTGCCTGGGACCGGGACAGGGGCAATGAGCAGTTCTTC. The chain combines TRBV30 with TRBJ2-1, with 10 bases that match TRBD1. The V gene end was trimmed by 5 bases and the J gene end by 6 bases; junction bases not matched to a gene: 4. CDR1 and CDR2 from the germline V gene are GTSNPN and SVGIG (reference sequence). The CDR3 runs to 13 residues.